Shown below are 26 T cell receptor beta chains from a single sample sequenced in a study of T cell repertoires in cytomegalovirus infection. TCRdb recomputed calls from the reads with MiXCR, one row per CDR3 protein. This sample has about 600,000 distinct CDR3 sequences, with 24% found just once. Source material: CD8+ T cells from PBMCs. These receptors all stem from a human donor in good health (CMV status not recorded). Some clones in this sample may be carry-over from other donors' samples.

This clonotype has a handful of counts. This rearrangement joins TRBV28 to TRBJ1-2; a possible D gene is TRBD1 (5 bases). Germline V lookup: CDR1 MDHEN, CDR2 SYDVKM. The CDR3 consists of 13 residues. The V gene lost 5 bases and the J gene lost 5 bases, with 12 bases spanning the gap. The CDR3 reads CASSQGTEYGYTF. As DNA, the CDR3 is TGTGCCAGCAGTCAAGGGACGGAATATGGCTACACCTTC.

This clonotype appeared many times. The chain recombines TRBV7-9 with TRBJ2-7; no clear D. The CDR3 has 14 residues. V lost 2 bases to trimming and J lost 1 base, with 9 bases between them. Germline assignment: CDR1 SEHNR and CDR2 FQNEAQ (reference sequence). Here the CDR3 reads CASSLPDGSYEQYV. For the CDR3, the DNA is TGTGCCAGCAGCTTACCCGACGGATCCTACGAGCAGTACGTC.

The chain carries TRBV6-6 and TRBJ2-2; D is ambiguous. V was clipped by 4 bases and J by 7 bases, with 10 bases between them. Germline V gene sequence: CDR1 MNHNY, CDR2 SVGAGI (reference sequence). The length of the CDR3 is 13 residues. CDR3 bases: TGTGCCAGCAGTTTCACGACCGGCGGGGAGCTGTTTTTT. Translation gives CASSFTTGGELFF.

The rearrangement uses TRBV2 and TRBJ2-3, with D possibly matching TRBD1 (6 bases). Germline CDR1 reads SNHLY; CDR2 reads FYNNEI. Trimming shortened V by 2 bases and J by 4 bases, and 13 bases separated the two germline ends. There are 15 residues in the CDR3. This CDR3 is CASSEQDSGSDTQYF. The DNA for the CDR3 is TGTGCCAGCAGTGAACAGGACAGCGGTTCAGATACGCAGTATTTT.

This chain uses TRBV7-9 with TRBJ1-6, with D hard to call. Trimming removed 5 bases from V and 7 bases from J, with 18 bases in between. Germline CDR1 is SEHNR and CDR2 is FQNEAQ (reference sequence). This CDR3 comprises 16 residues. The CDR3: CASSPTGTTANSPLHF. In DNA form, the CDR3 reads TGTGCCAGCAGCCCCACGGGTACCACGGCGAATTCACCCCTCCACTTT.

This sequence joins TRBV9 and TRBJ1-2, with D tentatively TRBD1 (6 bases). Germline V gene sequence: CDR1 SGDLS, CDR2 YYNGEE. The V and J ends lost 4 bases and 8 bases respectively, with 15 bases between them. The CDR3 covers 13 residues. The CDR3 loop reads CASSPGGARGYTF. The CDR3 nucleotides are TGTGCCAGCAGCCCGGGGGGGGCAAGAGGCTACACCTTC.

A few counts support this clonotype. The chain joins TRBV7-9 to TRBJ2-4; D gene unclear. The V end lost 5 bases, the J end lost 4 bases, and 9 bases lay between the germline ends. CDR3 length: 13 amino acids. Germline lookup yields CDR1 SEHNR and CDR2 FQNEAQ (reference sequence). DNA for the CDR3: TGTGCCAGCAGCCCGGTCCAGAAAAACATTCAGTACTTC. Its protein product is CASSPVQKNIQYF.

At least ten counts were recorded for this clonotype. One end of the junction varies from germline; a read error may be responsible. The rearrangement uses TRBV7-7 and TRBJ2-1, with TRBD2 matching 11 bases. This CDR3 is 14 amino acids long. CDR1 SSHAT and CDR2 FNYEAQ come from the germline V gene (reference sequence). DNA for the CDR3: TGTGCTAGCAGCTTTAGCGGGGGGGCCTCTGAGCAGTTCTTC. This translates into CASSFSGGASEQFF.

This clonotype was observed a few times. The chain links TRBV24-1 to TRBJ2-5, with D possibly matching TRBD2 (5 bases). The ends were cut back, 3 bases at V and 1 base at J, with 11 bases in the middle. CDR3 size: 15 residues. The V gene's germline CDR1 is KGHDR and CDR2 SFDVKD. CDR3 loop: CATSDPHSGQETQYF. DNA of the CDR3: TGTGCCACCAGTGATCCCCACAGCGGCCAAGAGACCCAGTACTTC.

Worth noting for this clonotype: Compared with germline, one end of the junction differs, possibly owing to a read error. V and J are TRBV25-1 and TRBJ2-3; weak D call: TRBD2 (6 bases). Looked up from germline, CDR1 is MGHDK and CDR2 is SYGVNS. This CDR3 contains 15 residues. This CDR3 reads CVSSVTTRFTDTQYF. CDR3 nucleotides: TGTGTCAGCAGTGTTACGACTAGGTTCACAGATACGCAGTATTTT.

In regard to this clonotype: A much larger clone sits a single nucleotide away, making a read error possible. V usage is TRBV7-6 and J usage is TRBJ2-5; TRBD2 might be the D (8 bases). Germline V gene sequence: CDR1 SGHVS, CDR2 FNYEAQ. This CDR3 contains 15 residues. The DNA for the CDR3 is TGTGTCAGCAGCCCGCTACAGGGGACTAGGGAGACCCAGTACTTC. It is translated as CVSSPLQGTRETQYF.

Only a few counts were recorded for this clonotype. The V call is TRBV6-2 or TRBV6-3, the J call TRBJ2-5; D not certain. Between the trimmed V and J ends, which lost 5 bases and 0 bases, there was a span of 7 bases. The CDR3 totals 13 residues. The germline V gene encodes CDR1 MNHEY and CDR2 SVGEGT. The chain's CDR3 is CASSQENQETQYF. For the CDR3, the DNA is TGTGCCAGCAGTCAGGAGAACCAAGAGACCCAGTACTTC.

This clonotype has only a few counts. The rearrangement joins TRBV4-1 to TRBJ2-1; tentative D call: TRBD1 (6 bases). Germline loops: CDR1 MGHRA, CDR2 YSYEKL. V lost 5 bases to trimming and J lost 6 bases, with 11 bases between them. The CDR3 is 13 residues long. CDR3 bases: TGCGCCAGCAGCATTTACAGGGTCAATGAGCAGTTCTTC. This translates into CASSIYRVNEQFF.

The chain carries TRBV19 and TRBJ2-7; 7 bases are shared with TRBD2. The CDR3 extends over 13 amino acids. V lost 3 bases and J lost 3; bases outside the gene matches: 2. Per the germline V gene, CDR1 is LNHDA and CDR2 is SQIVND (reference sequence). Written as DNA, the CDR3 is TGTGCCAGTAGTATTGCGGGGGTCTACGAGCAGTACTTC. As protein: CASSIAGVYEQYF.

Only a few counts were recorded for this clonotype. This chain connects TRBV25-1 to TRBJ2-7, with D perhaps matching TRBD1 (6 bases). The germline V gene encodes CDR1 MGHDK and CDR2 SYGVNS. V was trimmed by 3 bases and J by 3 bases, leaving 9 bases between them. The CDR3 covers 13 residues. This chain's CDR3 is CASSDWDIYEQYF. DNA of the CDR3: TGTGCCAGCAGTGATTGGGACATCTACGAGCAGTACTTC.

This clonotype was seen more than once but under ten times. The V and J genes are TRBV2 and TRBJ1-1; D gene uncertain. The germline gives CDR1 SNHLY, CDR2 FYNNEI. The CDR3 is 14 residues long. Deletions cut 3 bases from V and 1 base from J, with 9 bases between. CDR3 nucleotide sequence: TGTGCCAGCAGTGATTTCGGAACGAACACTGAAGCTTTCTTT. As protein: CASSDFGTNTEAFF.

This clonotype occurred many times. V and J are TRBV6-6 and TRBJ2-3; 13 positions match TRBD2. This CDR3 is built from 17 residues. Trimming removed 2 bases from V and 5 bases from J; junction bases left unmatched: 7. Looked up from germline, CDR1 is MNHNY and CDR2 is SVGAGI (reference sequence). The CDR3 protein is CASSYLGTSGVGDTQYF. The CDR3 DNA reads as TGTGCCAGCAGTTACCTCGGGACTAGCGGGGTGGGAGATACGCAGTATTTT.

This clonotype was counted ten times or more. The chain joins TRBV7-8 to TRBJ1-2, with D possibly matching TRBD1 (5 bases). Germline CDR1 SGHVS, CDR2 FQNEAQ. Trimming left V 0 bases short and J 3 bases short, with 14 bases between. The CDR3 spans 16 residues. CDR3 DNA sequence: TGTGCCAGCAGCTTAGCGAGGCAGGGTACGGACTATGGCTACACCTTC. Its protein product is CASSLARQGTDYGYTF.

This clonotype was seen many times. CDR3 loop: CASSPTEGRASDTQYF. Here the CDR3 DNA reads TGTGCCAGCAGTCCTACGGAGGGCAGGGCTTCAGATACGCAGTATTTT. The rearrangement links TRBV7-9 to TRBJ2-3; TRBD2 might be the D (6 bases). This CDR3 region has 16 residues. Germline-derived CDR1 and CDR2 are SEHNR and FQNEAQ (reference sequence). The ends were cut back, 6 bases at V and 4 bases at J, with 20 bases in the middle.

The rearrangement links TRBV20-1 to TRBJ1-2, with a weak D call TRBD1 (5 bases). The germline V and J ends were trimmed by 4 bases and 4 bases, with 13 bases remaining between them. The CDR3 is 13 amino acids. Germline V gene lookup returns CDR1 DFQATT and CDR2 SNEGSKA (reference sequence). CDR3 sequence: CSAMGQGSYGYTF. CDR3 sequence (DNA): TGCAGTGCTATGGGGCAGGGATCCTATGGCTACACCTTC.

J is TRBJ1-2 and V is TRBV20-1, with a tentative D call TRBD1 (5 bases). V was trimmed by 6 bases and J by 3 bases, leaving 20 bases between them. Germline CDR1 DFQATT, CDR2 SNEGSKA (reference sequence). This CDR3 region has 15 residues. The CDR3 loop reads CSAFSHQGSDYGYTF. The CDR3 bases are TGCAGTGCCTTCTCACACCAGGGATCTGACTATGGCTACACCTTC.

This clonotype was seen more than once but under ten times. CDR3 loop: CASSPATGELGYEQYV. As DNA, the CDR3 is TGTGCCAGCAGTCCAGCGACCGGGGAATTGGGCTACGAGCAGTACGTC. V is TRBV2 and J is TRBJ2-7, with D possibly TRBD2 on 5 matching bases. The CDR3 runs to 16 residues. Germline V gives CDR1 SNHLY, CDR2 FYNNEI. Trimming took 5 bases from V and 3 from J, leaving 20 bases between them.

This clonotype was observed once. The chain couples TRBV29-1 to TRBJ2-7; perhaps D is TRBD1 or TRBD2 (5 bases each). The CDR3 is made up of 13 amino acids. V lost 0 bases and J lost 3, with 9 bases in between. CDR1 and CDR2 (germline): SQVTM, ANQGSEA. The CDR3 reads CSVEDQGVYEQYF. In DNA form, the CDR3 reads TGCAGCGTTGAAGACCAGGGAGTCTACGAGCAGTACTTC.

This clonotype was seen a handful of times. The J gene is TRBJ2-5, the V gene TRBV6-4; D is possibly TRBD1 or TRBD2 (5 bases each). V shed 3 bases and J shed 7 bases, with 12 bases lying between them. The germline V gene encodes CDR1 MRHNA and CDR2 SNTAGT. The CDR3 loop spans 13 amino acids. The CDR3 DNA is TGTGCCAGCAGTGAGGGGACCTGGGGGACCCAGTACTTC. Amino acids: CASSEGTWGTQYF.

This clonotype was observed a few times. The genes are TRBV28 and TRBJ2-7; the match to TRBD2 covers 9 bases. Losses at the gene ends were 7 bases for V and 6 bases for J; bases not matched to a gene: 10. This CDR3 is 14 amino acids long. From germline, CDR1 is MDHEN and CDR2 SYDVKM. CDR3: CASMRRRGGLEQYV. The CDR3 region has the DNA TGTGCCAGCATGCGTAGGCGGGGGGGCCTCGAGCAGTACGTC.

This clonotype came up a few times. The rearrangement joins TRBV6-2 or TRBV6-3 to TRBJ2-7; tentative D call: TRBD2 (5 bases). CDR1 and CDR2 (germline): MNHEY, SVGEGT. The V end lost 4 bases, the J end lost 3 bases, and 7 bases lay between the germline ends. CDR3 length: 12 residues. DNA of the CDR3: TGTGCCAGCAGTTTTAGCGACTACGAGCAGTACGTC. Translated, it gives CASSFSDYEQYV.